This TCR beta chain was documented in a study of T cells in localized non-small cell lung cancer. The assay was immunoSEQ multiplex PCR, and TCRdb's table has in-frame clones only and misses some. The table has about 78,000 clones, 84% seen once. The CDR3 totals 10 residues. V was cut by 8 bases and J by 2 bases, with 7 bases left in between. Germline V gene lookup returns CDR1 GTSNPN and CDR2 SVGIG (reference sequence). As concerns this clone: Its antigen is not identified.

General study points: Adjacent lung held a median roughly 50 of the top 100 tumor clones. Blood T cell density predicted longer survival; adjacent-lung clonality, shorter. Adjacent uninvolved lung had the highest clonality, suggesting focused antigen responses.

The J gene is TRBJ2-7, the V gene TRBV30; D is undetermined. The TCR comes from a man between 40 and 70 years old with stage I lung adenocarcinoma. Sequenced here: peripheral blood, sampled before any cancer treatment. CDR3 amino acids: CALGAYEQYF. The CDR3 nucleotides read TGTGCCCTAGGAGCCTACGAGCAGTACTTC.